This is a list of T cell receptor beta chains from one sample in a study of cytomegalovirus exposure and HLA in healthy donors. The repertoire was sequenced with immunoSEQ multiplex PCR; TCRdb's copy has only in-frame clones and lacks some. Of some 130,000 clones detected, under 90% appear once; the ten largest clones hold under 4.5%. Material for sequencing was PBMCs. The receptor source for this set is a woman between 40 and 55 years old in good health and CMV-seronegative. The CDR3 runs from the conserved cysteine through the conserved F or W. D genes are given only for firm matches. Size is stated for part of the rows, as once, few or many counts, or as a class when the clone is expanded.

TRBJ2-1	TRBV18	TRBD2	-	CASSPLARGGGNEQFF	TGTGCCAGCTCACCTCTTGCGCGGGGGGGCGGCAATGAGCAGTTCTTC
TRBJ2-7	TRBV6-1	-	-	CASSERTLSYEQYF	TGTGCCAGCAGTGAACGGACTCTCTCCTACGAGCAGTACTTC
TRBJ1-1	TRBV13	-	-	CASSAGGTEAFF	TGTGCCAGCAGCGCCGGGGGGACTGAAGCTTTCTTT
TRBJ1-3	TRBV28	-	-	CASSFRASSGNTIYF	TGTGCCAGCAGTTTCAGGGCTAGCTCTGGAAACACCATATATTTT
TRBJ1-2	TRBV27	-	-	CASSLTREYGYTF	TGTGCCAGCAGTCTTACTAGGGAATATGGCTACACCTTC
TRBJ1-6	TRBV25-1	-	-	CASSEGGGGPLHF	TGTGCCAGCAGTGAAGGGGGGGGTGGGCCCCTCCACTTT
TRBJ2-5	TRBV6-5	TRBD2	-	CASSSGGRGGETQYF	TGTGCCAGCAGTTCCGGCGGGAGAGGCGGAGAGACCCAGTACTTC
TRBJ2-1	TRBV5-6	-	-	CASSLASRSEQFF	TGTGCCAGCAGCTTGGCGTCGCGGAGTGAGCAGTTCTTC
TRBJ1-2	TRBV7-2	TRBD1	-	CASSSAGGRMEGYTF	TGTGCCAGCAGCTCCGCAGGGGGCCGCATGGAGGGCTACACCTTC
TRBJ1-1	TRBV6-7	-	-	CASSHRATGNTEAFF	TGTGCCAGCAGTCACAGGGCTACTGGGAACACTGAAGCTTTCTTT
TRBJ2-3	TRBV7-9	-	-	CASSSQGGRKYF	TGTGCCAGCAGCTCCCAGGGAGGACGAAAGTATTTT
TRBJ2-3	TRBV5-6	-	-	CASSLQSTDTQYF	TGTGCCAGCAGCTTACAGAGTACAGATACGCAGTATTTT
TRBJ2-7	TRBV5-1	TRBD2	-	CASSLGGLAGSYEQYF	TGCGCCAGCAGCTTGGGGGGACTAGCGGGCTCCTACGAGCAGTACTTC
TRBJ1-2	TRBV28	-	-	CASSSVYGYTF	TGTGCCAGCAGTTCTGTCTATGGCTACACCTTC
TRBJ1-5	TRBV19	TRBD1	-	CASSIGTGPLGNQPQHF	TGTGCCAGTAGTATAGGGACAGGCCCCTTGGGCAATCAGCCCCAGCATTTT
TRBJ2-1	TRBV9	-	-	CASSAPLSKGDNEQFF	TGTGCCAGCAGCGCCCCATTATCGAAAGGGGACAATGAGCAGTTCTTC
TRBJ2-1	TRBV19	-	few	CASSDSGGINEQFF	TGTGCCAGTTCCGATAGCGGCGGGATCAATGAGCAGTTCTTC
TRBJ1-1	TRBV7-2	-	-	CASSPGGNTEAFF	TGTGCCAGCAGCCCCGGGGGGAACACTGAAGCTTTCTTT
TRBJ1-1	TRBV19	-	-	CASSIVSVNTEAFF	TGTGCCAGTAGTATAGTTTCGGTGAACACTGAAGCTTTCTTT
TRBJ1-6	TRBV2	-	few	CASSVADTGFGISPLHF	TGTGCCAGCAGTGTCGCCGACACAGGGTTTGGGATTTCACCCCTCCACTTT
TRBJ2-5	TRBV25-1	-	-	CASSELEIQETQYF	TGTGCCAGCAGTGAATTAGAGATCCAAGAGACCCAGTACTTC
TRBJ1-5	TRBV27	TRBD1	-	CASSRQGGQPQHF	TGTGCCAGCAGTCGACAGGGGGGTCAGCCCCAGCATTTT
TRBJ1-1	TRBV5-4	-	few	CASSLGGELTEAFF	TGTGCCAGCAGCTTGGGGGGGGAGTTAACTGAAGCTTTCTTT
TRBJ2-1	TRBV7-2	TRBD1	-	CASSTRQGNEQFF	TGTGCCAGCAGCACCCGACAGGGGAATGAGCAGTTCTTC
TRBJ2-7	TRBV11-1	-	-	CASSLNSATLSYEQYF	TGTGCCAGCAGCTTAAATAGTGCCACCCTCTCCTACGAGCAGTACTTC
TRBJ2-7	TRBV7-9	TRBD1	-	CASSSTQGALYEQYF	TGTGCCAGCAGCTCAACCCAGGGGGCTTTGTACGAGCAGTACTTC
TRBJ2-3	TRBV2	TRBD2	-	CASSEGGGYTDTQYF	TGTGCCAGCAGTGAGGGCGGGGGGTACACAGATACGCAGTATTTT
TRBJ1-2	TRBV27	-	-	CASSLRGGGAYGYTF	TGTGCCAGCAGTTTAAGGGGCGGGGGCGCCTATGGCTACACCTTC
TRBJ2-3	TRBV7-2	-	-	CASSSLEGTQYF	TGTGCCAGCAGCAGCCTGGAGGGTACGCAGTATTTT
TRBJ1-5	TRBV29-1	-	few	CSVQQQGNNQPQHF	TGCAGCGTTCAACAACAGGGTAACAATCAGCCCCAGCATTTT
TRBJ1-1	TRBV5-1	TRBD1	-	CASRKRQGDRPEAFF	TGCGCCAGCAGGAAAAGGCAGGGGGATCGCCCTGAAGCTTTCTTT
TRBJ1-1	TRBV6-5	-	-	CASSYGRTWGTEAFF	TGTGCCAGCAGTTACGGGAGGACATGGGGCACTGAAGCTTTCTTT
TRBJ1-1	TRBV19	-	-	CASSIGTGIANTEAFF	TGTGCCAGTAGTATCGGCACAGGGATAGCGAACACTGAAGCTTTCTTT